The 12 T cell receptor beta chains reported below all come from one sample, sequenced in a study of blood T cell repertoires in COVID-19 (dated by TCRdb to the early 2020s). Library prep was done by the immunoSEQ multiplex PCR assay. Held by TCRdb, this immuneACCESS table contains in-frame sequences only and omits some clones. Under half of the omission traces to an unresolved V gene where checked; the cause of the rest is unknown. In all, the sample holds hundreds of thousands of clones, and about 88% of those were seen once. The ten top clones hold about 8% of the sample. The material sequenced was peripheral blood. All receptors derive from a woman aged 45-65 years with COVID-19, enrolled during active disease.

V is TRBV5-4 and J is TRBJ2-1, with 7 bases aligning to TRBD2. After removal of 3 bases from V and 0 bases from J, the junction contained 3 bases not matched to a gene. Germline CDR1 and CDR2: SGHNT and YYREEE (reference sequence). The CDR3 sequence is 15 residues long. CDR3 DNA sequence: TGTGCCAGCAGCTCGTGGGGGGGCTCCTACAATGAGCAGTTCTTC. This gives the protein CASSSWGGSYNEQFF.

This chain uses TRBV2 with TRBJ2-5; D might be TRBD1 (5 bases). CDR3 length equals 13 residues. Germline CDR1 and CDR2: SNHLY and FYNNEI. Trimming pared 5 bases from V and 1 base from J, leaving 8 bases between. The CDR3 is CASSTGTQETQYF. The CDR3 DNA reads as TGTGCCAGCAGTACAGGAACCCAAGAGACCCAGTACTTC. The variable domain in full, with the rest retrieved from reference TRBV2 and TRBJ2-5, is EPEVTQTPSHQVTQMGQEVILRCVPISNHLYFYWYRQILGQKVEFLVSFYNNEISEKSEIFDDQFSVERPDGSNFTLKIRSTKLEDSAMYFCASSTGTQETQYFGPGTRLLVL.

In its sample, this clone was seen once. This chain connects TRBV7-2 to TRBJ1-2, with D possibly TRBD1 on 5 matching bases. Between the trimmed V and J ends, which lost 1 base and 3 bases, there was a span of 12 bases. Per germline, CDR1 SGHTA and CDR2 FQGNSA. CDR3 length: 15 amino acids. The CDR3 spells CASSLGGVGDYGYTF. CDR3 DNA: TGTGCCAGCAGCTTAGGGGGGGTCGGGGACTATGGCTACACCTTC.

The CDR3 coding sequence is TGTGCCAGCAGTTCTCAGGGGGTCCTCACCGGGGAGCTGTTTTTT. This encodes CASSSQGVLTGELFF. V usage is TRBV6-2 or TRBV6-3 and J usage is TRBJ2-2, with 7 bases aligning to TRBD1. V gave up 4 bases and J gave up 4 bases; unmatched junction bases: 6. Per germline, CDR1 MNHEY and CDR2 SVGEGT. The CDR3 spans 15 residues.

V is TRBV19 and J is TRBJ2-2, with 9 bases identical to TRBD2. The CDR3 sequence is 18 residues long. Germline V gives CDR1 LNHDA, CDR2 SQIVND (reference sequence). With 5 bases clipped from V and 5 bases from J, the junction kept 15 bases outside the gene matches. The CDR3 DNA sequence: TGTGCCAGTAGTCCCCGGGGCGGGGGGGCCGTTAATACCGGGGAGCTGTTTTTT. Translation: CASSPRGGGAVNTGELFF.

V and J are TRBV9 and TRBJ1-3; D not certain. The ends were cut back, 0 bases at V and 0 bases at J, with 4 bases in the middle. The CDR3 covers 14 residues. Germline V lookup: CDR1 SGDLS, CDR2 YYNGEE. CDR3: CASSVVSSGNTIYF. The CDR3 DNA sequence: TGTGCCAGCAGCGTAGTGAGCTCTGGAAACACCATATATTTT.

The J gene is TRBJ2-1, the V gene TRBV5-4; D possibly corresponds to TRBD1 (5 bases). The CDR3 is 13 residues long. Germline V CDR1 and CDR2: SGHNT, YYREEE (reference sequence). The ends were cut back, 2 bases at V and 7 bases at J, with 10 bases in the middle. CDR3 residues: CASSLAGSNEQFF. The CDR3 DNA sequence: TGTGCCAGCAGCTTAGCAGGGTCGAATGAGCAGTTCTTC.

Here the CDR3 DNA reads TGTGCCAGCAGTTTCCTACAGGGGACAACTAATGAAAAACTGTTTTTT. Protein product: CASSFLQGTTNEKLFF. The chain uses TRBV28 and TRBJ1-4; 7 nucleotides match TRBD1. Germline V gene data show CDR1 as MDHEN and CDR2 as SYDVKM. Losses at the gene ends were 3 bases for V and 0 bases for J; bases not matched to a gene: 4. The CDR3 sequence is 16 residues long.

This chain uses TRBV9 with TRBJ1-5, with D possibly TRBD1 on 6 matching bases. Germline lookup yields CDR1 SGDLS and CDR2 YYNGEE. This CDR3 has 16 residues. The V end was cut by 0 bases, the J end by 7 bases, with 17 bases between. CDR3 loop: CASSVGPLQGTQPQHF. The DNA of the CDR3 is TGTGCCAGCAGCGTAGGTCCTCTCCAGGGGACGCAGCCCCAGCATTTT.

The gene calls are TRBV5-1 and TRBJ2-1; D is unresolved. This CDR3 is built from 16 residues. Germline CDR1 is SGHRS and CDR2 is YFSETQ. Trimming shortened V by 0 bases and J by 0 bases, and 10 bases separated the two germline ends. The CDR3 nucleotides read TGCGCCAGCAGCTTGGTTTTTGGCAGCTCCTACAATGAGCAGTTCTTC. Its translation is CASSLVFGSSYNEQFF.

Comments on this clone: The identical CDR3 is also encoded by other nucleotide sequences in the sample. J is TRBJ2-3 and V is TRBV27, with D perhaps TRBD2 (7 bases). CDR1 MNHEY and CDR2 SMNVEV come from the germline V gene (reference sequence). Trimming removed 2 bases from V and 3 bases from J, with 9 bases in between. CDR3 length equals 14 residues. This chain's CDR3 is CASSLRGGTDTQYF. CDR3 DNA: TGTGCCAGCAGTTTAAGGGGGGGGACAGATACGCAGTATTTT.

The chain combines TRBV12-5 with TRBJ2-1; TRBD2 matches 7 bases. The junction had 5 bases not matched to a gene; V was cut back by 2 bases and J by 10 bases. Per the germline V gene, CDR1 is LGHNT and CDR2 is FRNRAP. The CDR3 has 13 amino acids. Written as DNA, the CDR3 is TGTGCTAGTGGTTTGCAGCTAGCGGAAGAGCAGTTCTTC. Translating gives CASGLQLAEEQFF.